This is a list of T cell receptor beta chains from one sample in a study of control samples from healthy donors and cancer patients. Some clones are missing from TCRdb's copy, which holds only in-frame ones; the method was immunoSEQ multiplex PCR. The table has roughly 64,000 clones, over 75% seen once. The sample taken for sequencing was PBMCs. All receptors come from a woman between 45 and 65 years old with colorectal cancer. Each CDR3 is given with its conserved first and last residue. A D gene is named only where the DNA matches it firmly. Not every row has a clone size; where given, it reads once, few, many or a size class.

J gene | clone size | V gene | D gene | CDR3 DNA | CDR3 protein
TRBJ1-4 | once | TRBV6-5 | - | TGTGCCAGCAGTCAACAGGGAGTAGGTGAAAAACTGTTTTTT | CASSQQGVGEKLFF
TRBJ2-3 | - | TRBV30 | TRBD2 | TGTGCCTGGAGTTACGAGCGGGGGGGAACCACTAGCACAGATACGCAGTATTTT | CAWSYERGGTTSTDTQYF
TRBJ2-7 | - | TRBV5-1 | - | TGCGCCAGCAGCTTTACGAACTATTTAGCCGAGCAGTACTTC | CASSFTNYLAEQYF
TRBJ1-5 | once | TRBV5-1 | TRBD1 | TGCGCCAGCAGTGAGGGGGCCGGCAATCAGCCCCAGCATTTT | CASSEGAGNQPQHF
TRBJ2-2 | - | TRBV19 | TRBD1 | TGTGCCAGCAACGGACAGGGGGCGACCACCGGGGAGCTGTTTTTT | CASNGQGATTGELFF
TRBJ2-3 | - | TRBV5-1 | TRBD2 | TGCGCCAGCAGCTTGGAGGTAGCGGGAGATGTGGATACGCAGTATTTT | CASSLEVAGDVDTQYF
TRBJ1-1 | - | TRBV7-9 | - | TGTGCCAGCAGCTTAGACCCCGGGGGGGAGAACACTGAAGCTTTCTTT | CASSLDPGGENTEAFF
TRBJ1-2 | - | TRBV5-4 | - | TGTGCCTCCGCCCTGGGAGGTCGGTTAGACTACACCTTC | CASALGGRLDYTF
TRBJ2-1 | - | TRBV3-1/TRBV3-2 | - | TGTGCCAGCAGCCTCCACGGGGGGCCAAGCAACAATGAGCAGTTCTTC | CASSLHGGPSNNEQFF
TRBJ2-7 | - | TRBV20-1 | - | TGCAGTGCCTCCGACCCGAGAGAGCAGTACTTC | CSASDPREQYF
TRBJ2-3 | - | TRBV19 | TRBD2 | TGTGCCAGTAGCCCGAGTACGACTAGCGCCTACACAGATACGCAGTATTTT | CASSPSTTSAYTDTQYF
TRBJ1-2 | - | TRBV15 | TRBD1 | TGTGCCACCAGCAAGAGGGACAGAGCTAACTATGGCTACACCTTC | CATSKRDRANYGYTF
TRBJ2-1 | - | TRBV19 | TRBD1 | TGTGCCAGTAGTAAATCGACAGGGACGCTTCTTCCCTACAATGAGCAGTTCTTC | CASSKSTGTLLPYNEQFF
TRBJ1-1 | once | TRBV5-1 | TRBD1 | TGCGCCAGCAGCCGCAGACAGGGGGCTGGGGAAGCTTTCTTT | CASSRRQGAGEAFF
TRBJ2-1 | once | TRBV6-5 | - | TGTGCCAGCAGTTACTCCCCTGGGGGGAATGAGCAGTTCTTC | CASSYSPGGNEQFF
TRBJ2-2 | - | TRBV11-2 | TRBD2 | TGTGCCAGCAGCATCCGCCTAGCGGGAGGCGCCGGGGAGCTGTTTTTT | CASSIRLAGGAGELFF
TRBJ1-1 | - | TRBV9 | TRBD1 | TGTGCCAGCAGCCCTTGGGACAGCCGGAGCACTGAAGCTTTCTTT | CASSPWDSRSTEAFF
TRBJ1-1 | - | TRBV7-6 | TRBD1 | TGTGCCAGCAGCTCCAGACAGGGTGGCACTGAAGCTTTCTTT | CASSSRQGGTEAFF